This T cell receptor beta chain is drawn from a study of blood T cell repertoires in COVID-19. The wider study: COVID-19 samples collected from the United States, Italy and Spain covered acute and convalescent phases. In each case, the material was cDNA or gDNA derived from T cells, B-cell-depleted T cells, or PBMCs.

The CDR3 length is 15 residues. Trimming at V came to 4 bases and at J to 6 bases, leaving 7 bases not matched to a gene. Germline lookup yields CDR1 SGHRS and CDR2 YFSETQ. Original handling: Counts of nucleated cells, estimated from reference gene primer amplification, were obtained. Here immunoSEQ multiplex PCR was the method, and the copy in TCRdb shows in-frame clones only, minus some. V and J calls and clone size are those listed in that table; D and trimming were worked out from the DNA. The repertoire holds under 300,000 clones, with approximately 83% as singletons. Sequenced input: peripheral blood. The chain links TRBV5-1 to TRBJ1-4, with 9 nucleotides matching TRBD1. The sequence was obtained from a woman aged 45-65 years who had recovered from COVID-19. CDR3: CASSPGDRDDEKLFF. CDR3 DNA sequence: TGCGCCAGCAGCCCTGGGGACAGGGACGATGAAAAACTGTTTTTT.